This T cell receptor beta chain comes out of a study of blood T cell repertoires in COVID-19. About the research overall: The United States, Italy and Spain were the sources of the acute and convalescent COVID-19 samples. The cDNA or gDNA used as material had been derived from T cells, B-cell-depleted T cells, or PBMCs.

The authors' processing: Nucleated cell counts were estimated from reference gene primer amplification. Method: immunoSEQ multiplex PCR; TCRdb's copy keeps in-frame clones and lacks some. The V and J calls and clone size are taken from that table; D and trimming were inferred from the DNA. The table lists about 170,000 clones, approximately 90% of them singletons. Germline V gene data show CDR1 as KGHSH and CDR2 as LQKENI. The CDR3 is made up of 14 amino acids. The V end was cut by 4 bases, the J end by 5 bases, with 11 bases between. The V and J genes are TRBV18 and TRBJ2-2; D call uncertain. Sequenced sample: peripheral blood. This receptor was taken from a man in his fifties or sixties who had recovered from COVID-19. The CDR3 DNA follows: TGTGCCAGCTCACGTCAGGCCATAACCGGGGAGCTGTTTTTT. Translating it yields CASSRQAITGELFF. Looking up the rest from reference TRBV18 and TRBJ2-2 gives the full variable domain: NAGVMQNPRHLVRRRGQEARLRCSPMKGHSHVYWYRQLPEEGLKFMVYLQKENIIDESGMPKERFSAEFPKEGPSILRIQQVVRGDSAAYFCASSRQAITGELFFGEGSRLTVL.